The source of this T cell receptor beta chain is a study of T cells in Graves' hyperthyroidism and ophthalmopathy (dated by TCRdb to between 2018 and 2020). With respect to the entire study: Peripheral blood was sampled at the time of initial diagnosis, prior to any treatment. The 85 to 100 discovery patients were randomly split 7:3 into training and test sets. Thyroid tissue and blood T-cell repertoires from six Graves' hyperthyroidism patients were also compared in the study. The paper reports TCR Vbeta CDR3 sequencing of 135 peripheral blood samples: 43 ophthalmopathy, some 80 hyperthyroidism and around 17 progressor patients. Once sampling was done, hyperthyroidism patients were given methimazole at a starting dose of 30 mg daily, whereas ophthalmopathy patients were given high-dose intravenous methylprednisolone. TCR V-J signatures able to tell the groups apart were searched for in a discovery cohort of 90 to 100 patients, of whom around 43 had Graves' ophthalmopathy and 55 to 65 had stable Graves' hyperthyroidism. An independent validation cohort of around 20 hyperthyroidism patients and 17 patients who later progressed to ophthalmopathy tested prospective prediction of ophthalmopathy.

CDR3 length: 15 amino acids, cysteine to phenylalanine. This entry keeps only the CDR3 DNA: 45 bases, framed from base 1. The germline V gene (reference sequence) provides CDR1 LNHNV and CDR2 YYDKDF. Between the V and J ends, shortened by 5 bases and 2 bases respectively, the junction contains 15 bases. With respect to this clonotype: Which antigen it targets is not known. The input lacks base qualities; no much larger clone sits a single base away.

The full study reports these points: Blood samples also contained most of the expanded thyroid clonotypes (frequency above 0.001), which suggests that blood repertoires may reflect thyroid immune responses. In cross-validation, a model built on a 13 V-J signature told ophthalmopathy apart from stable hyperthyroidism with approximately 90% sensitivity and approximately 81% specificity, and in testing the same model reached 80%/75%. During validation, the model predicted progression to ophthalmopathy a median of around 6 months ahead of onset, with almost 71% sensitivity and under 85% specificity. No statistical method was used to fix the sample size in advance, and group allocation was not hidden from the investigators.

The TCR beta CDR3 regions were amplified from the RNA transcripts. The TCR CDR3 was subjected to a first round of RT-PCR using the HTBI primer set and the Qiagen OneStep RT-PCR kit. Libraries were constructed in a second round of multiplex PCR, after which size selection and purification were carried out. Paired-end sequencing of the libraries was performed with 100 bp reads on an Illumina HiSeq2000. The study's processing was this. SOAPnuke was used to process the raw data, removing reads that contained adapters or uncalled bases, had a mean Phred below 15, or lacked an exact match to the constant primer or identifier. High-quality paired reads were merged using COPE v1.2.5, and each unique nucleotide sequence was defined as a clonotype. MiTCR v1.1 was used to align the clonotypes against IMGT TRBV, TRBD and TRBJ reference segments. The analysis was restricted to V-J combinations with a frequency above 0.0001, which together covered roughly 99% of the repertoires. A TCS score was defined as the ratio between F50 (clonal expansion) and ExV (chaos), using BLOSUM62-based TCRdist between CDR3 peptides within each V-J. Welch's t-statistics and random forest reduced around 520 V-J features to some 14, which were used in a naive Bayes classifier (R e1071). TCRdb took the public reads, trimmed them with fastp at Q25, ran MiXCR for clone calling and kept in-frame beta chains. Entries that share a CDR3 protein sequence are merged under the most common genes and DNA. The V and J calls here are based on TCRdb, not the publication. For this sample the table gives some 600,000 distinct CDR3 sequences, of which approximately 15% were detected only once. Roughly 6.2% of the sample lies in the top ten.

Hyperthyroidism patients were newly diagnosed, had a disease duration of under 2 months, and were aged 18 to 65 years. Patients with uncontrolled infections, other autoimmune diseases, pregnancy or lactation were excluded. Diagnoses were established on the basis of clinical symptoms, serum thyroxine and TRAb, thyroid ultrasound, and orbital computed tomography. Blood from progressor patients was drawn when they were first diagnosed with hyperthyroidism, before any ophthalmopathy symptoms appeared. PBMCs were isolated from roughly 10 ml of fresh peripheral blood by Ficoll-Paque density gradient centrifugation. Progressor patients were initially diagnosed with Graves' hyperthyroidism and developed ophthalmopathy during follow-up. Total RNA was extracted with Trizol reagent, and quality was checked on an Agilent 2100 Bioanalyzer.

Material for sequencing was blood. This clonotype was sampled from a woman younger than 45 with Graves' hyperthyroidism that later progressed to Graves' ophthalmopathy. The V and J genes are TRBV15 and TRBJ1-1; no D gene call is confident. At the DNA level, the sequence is TGTGCCACCAGCGGCAGGACCAACCCAAACACTGAAGCTTTCTTT. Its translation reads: CATSGRTNPNTEAFF.